This T cell receptor (beta chain) stems from a study of T cells in Graves' hyperthyroidism and ophthalmopathy. Study results and caveats: In the blood, most expanded thyroid clonotypes above 0.001 appeared as well.

Using RNA transcripts as the source, TCR beta CDR3 regions were amplified. The TCR CDR3 first-round RT-PCR relied on the HTBI primer set. TCRdb passed the multiplex PCR reads through MiXCR, listing each CDR3 protein once. The data hold some 580,000 distinct CDR3 sequences, with approximately 16% observed a single time. Trimming removed 4 bases from V and 1 base from J, with 14 bases in between. Germline CDR1 reads SGHTS; CDR2 reads YDEGEE. The CDR3 is made up of 15 amino acids. A Clinical Activity Score of at least 3, a NOSPECS grade of at least 4 and a duration under 3 months were recorded in the ophthalmopathy patients. The study based diagnoses on clinical symptoms, serum thyroxine and TRAb, thyroid ultrasound and orbital computed tomography. From around 11 ml of fresh peripheral blood, PBMCs were isolated. About this clonotype: Antigen: not known.

The clonotype originates from a middle-aged woman with Graves' ophthalmopathy. J is TRBJ1-1 and V is TRBV5-8, with D possibly being TRBD1 (5 bases). Sequenced material: blood. CDR3 DNA: TGTGCCAGCAGCCCTTCGCCGGGGACGAACACTGAAGCTTTCTTT. Translated: CASSPSPGTNTEAFF.